Shown below are 26 T cell receptor beta chains from a single sample sequenced in a study of CD8+CD57+ T cells in acquired aplastic anemia. By flow cytometry, patients selected for sequencing had shown an expansion of CD8+CD57+ cells. Genomic DNA, the template, was used for profiling of the TCR beta VDJ and CDR3. TCRdb processed the reads anew with MiXCR; each CDR3 protein has one entry. The sample consists of some 140,000 distinct CDR3 sequences, about 48% of them appearing once. Material: sorted CD4+, CD8+, or CD8+CD57+ T cells (not recorded which) from PBMCs. The origin of the receptors is a human donor with aplastic anemia.

This clonotype was picked up a small number of times. The rearrangement uses TRBV19 and TRBJ1-5; D unclear. V was trimmed by 1 base and J by 0 bases, leaving 7 bases between them. CDR1 is LNHDA and CDR2 is SQIVND in the germline V gene (reference sequence). The CDR3 totals 15 residues. CDR3 DNA: TGTGCCAGTAGTATAGTACCCTATAGCAATCAGCCCCAGCATTTT. Amino acid sequence: CASSIVPYSNQPQHF. Based on the CDR3 plus reference TRBV19 and TRBJ1-5, the full variable domain is DGGITQSPKYLFRKEGQNVTLSCEQNLNHDAMYWYRQDPGQGLRLIYYSQIVNDFQKGDIAEGYSVSREKKESFPLTVTSAQKNPTAFYLCASSIVPYSNQPQHFGDGTRLSIL.

The chain links TRBV7-9 to TRBJ1-2; D is undetermined. The CDR3 consists of 13 residues. The V end was cut by 8 bases, the J end by 8 bases, with 18 bases between. Germline V gives CDR1 SEHNR, CDR2 FQNEAQ (reference sequence). CDR3 bases: TGTGCCAGCTTACGTTCTGGGGATACGGGCTACACCTTC. Protein product: CASLRSGDTGYTF.

This clonotype appeared many times. The chain combines TRBV5-6 with TRBJ2-7; 10 positions match TRBD2. CDR3 length: 15 amino acids. The germline V gene has CDR1 SGHDT and CDR2 YYEEEE. V shed 4 bases and J 2 bases; nucleotides not matched to a gene: 6. CDR3 coding DNA: TGTGCCAGCAGCCATCCTAGCGGGGGTCCCTACGAGCAGTACTTC. Residues: CASSHPSGGPYEQYF. The full variable domain, completed using reference TRBV5-6 and TRBJ2-7, is DAGVTQSPTHLIKTRGQQVTLRCSPKSGHDTVSWYQQALGQGPQFIFQYYEEEERQRGNFPDRFSGHQFPNYSSELNVNALLLGDSALYLCASSHPSGGPYEQYFGPGTRLTVT.

The chain has TRBV20-1 and TRBJ2-3, with D unclear. V lost 1 base and J lost 2, with 10 bases in between. Germline lookup yields CDR1 DFQATT and CDR2 SNEGSKA (reference sequence). The CDR3 runs to 14 residues. The CDR3 region is CSARGLEYTDTQYF. CDR3 in DNA: TGCAGTGCTAGAGGTCTCGAATACACAGATACGCAGTATTTT.

This clonotype has only a few counts. Written as DNA, the CDR3 is TGCAGCGTTGATCTAGGGCTAGCGGGGGGGCTCACAGATACGCAGTATTTT. It specifies CSVDLGLAGGLTDTQYF. The V and J genes are TRBV29-1 and TRBJ2-3, with TRBD2 matching 12 bases. CDR1 and CDR2 from the germline V gene are SQVTM and ANQGSEA. CDR3 length equals 17 residues. The junction had 9 bases not matched to a gene; V was cut back by 3 bases and J by 2 bases.

This clonotype came up many times. The gene calls are TRBV2 and TRBJ1-1; 7 bases are shared with TRBD1. The CDR3 loop spans 16 amino acids. J lost 1 base, V lost 2 bases, and 7 bases had no gene match. Germline values: CDR1 SNHLY, CDR2 FYNNEI. CDR3 residues: CASSEYFGDRNTEAFF. Here the CDR3 DNA reads TGTGCCAGCAGTGAATATTTCGGGGACAGGAACACTGAAGCTTTCTTT.

The J gene is TRBJ2-5, the V gene TRBV20-1; 7 bases line up with TRBD2. Germline-derived CDR1 and CDR2 are DFQATT and SNEGSKA (reference sequence). The CDR3 runs to 14 residues. V gave up 0 bases and J gave up 1 base; unmatched junction bases: 2. CDR3 protein: CSAREPGGQETQYF. CDR3 coding DNA: TGCAGTGCTAGAGAGCCGGGGGGCCAAGAGACCCAGTACTTC.

In DNA, the CDR3 is TGTGCCATCAGCACTACAGGGGACGAGCAGTACTTC. Protein sequence: CAISTTGDEQYF. This rearrangement joins TRBV10-3 to TRBJ2-7; TRBD1 aligns across 7 bases. Per the germline V gene, CDR1 is ENHRY and CDR2 is SYGVKD. The length of the CDR3 is 12 residues. Trimming cost V 6 bases and J 5 bases; bases outside gene matches: 4.

This clonotype appeared many times. The chain combines TRBV4-2 with TRBJ2-7; 8 bases align to TRBD2. J lost 3 bases, V lost 4 bases, and 8 bases had no gene match. This CDR3 spans 15 amino acids. Per germline, CDR1 LGHNA and CDR2 YNFKEQ. CDR3 protein: CASSLRAGGLYEQYF. CDR3 DNA: TGTGCCAGCAGCCTACGCGCGGGGGGCCTCTACGAGCAGTACTTC.

This chain links TRBV20-1 with TRBJ2-7; D remains ambiguous. Trimming took 6 bases from V and 0 from J, leaving 9 bases between them. The CDR3 is made up of 12 amino acids. The germline gives CDR1 DFQATT, CDR2 SNEGSKA (reference sequence). The CDR3 bases are TGCAGTGCGAGACCCAGCTCCTACGAGCAGTACTTC. This sequence encodes CSARPSSYEQYF.

This clonotype was recorded only once. The chain links TRBV3-1 to TRBJ2-7; tentatively, D is TRBD1 or TRBD2 (5 bases each). The CDR3 sequence is 13 residues long. Per the germline V gene, CDR1 is LGHDT and CDR2 is YNNKEL (reference sequence). V dropped 6 bases and J dropped 11 bases, with 20 bases sitting between them. The CDR3 bases are TGTGCCAGCAGTTACTGTCTCGGGGAAGGGGAGTACTTC. This codes for CASSYCLGEGEYF.

This rearrangement joins TRBV2 to TRBJ2-7, with a tentative D call TRBD2 (6 bases). Germline CDR1 reads SNHLY; CDR2 reads FYNNEI. This CDR3 has 15 amino acids. Deletions cut 8 bases from V and 0 bases from J, with 17 bases between. The CDR3 bases are TGTGCCAGCGAGACGGGAGACAGTAACTCCTACGAGCAGTACTTC. Protein sequence: CASETGDSNSYEQYF.

There are many counts of this clonotype. The gene calls are TRBV9 and TRBJ1-1, with D possibly matching TRBD1 (5 bases). CDR1 and CDR2 from the germline V gene are SGDLS and YYNGEE. The germline V and J ends were trimmed by 4 bases and 5 bases, with 15 bases remaining between them. The CDR3 totals 14 residues. The CDR3 DNA reads TGTGCCAGCAGCCCCGCAGGGAAGCGGACTGAAGCTTTCTTT. Encoded protein: CASSPAGKRTEAFF.

The chain uses TRBV19 and TRBJ2-7; TRBD2 agrees at 14 bases. J gave up 5 bases and V 5 bases, and 11 bases lay outside the gene matches. CDR1 LNHDA and CDR2 SQIVND come from the germline V gene (reference sequence). The CDR3 consists of 17 residues. The CDR3 is CASSQGLAGGLSHEQYF. Here the CDR3 DNA reads TGTGCCAGTAGTCAAGGACTAGCGGGGGGTTTGAGCCACGAGCAGTACTTC.

This rearrangement joins TRBV10-3 to TRBJ2-1, with 11 bases that match TRBD1. The CDR3 runs 14 residues. After removal of 7 bases from V and 6 bases from J, the junction contained 5 bases not matched to a gene. Germline V gene lookup returns CDR1 ENHRY and CDR2 SYGVKD. The CDR3 region is CAIKGTGGTNEQFF. The DNA for the CDR3 is TGTGCCATCAAGGGGACAGGGGGGACCAATGAGCAGTTCTTC.

There are many counts of this clonotype. CDR3 sequence reads: CASSHLTGWNTGELFF. The CDR3 bases are TGCGCCAGCAGCCACTTGACAGGATGGAACACCGGGGAGCTGTTTTTT. This chain uses TRBV4-1 with TRBJ2-2, with D maybe TRBD1 (6 bases). In germline, CDR1 is MGHRA, CDR2 YSYEKL. The CDR3 loop spans 16 amino acids. The ends were cut back, 3 bases at V and 1 base at J, with 12 bases in the middle.

The V and J genes are TRBV11-2 and TRBJ2-5; TRBD2 agrees at 15 bases. The CDR3 has 17 residues. CDR1 SGHAT and CDR2 FQNNGV come from the germline V gene. The V segment lost 7 bases and the J segment 2 bases; nucleotides outside the gene matches: 8. CDR3 in DNA: TGTGCCAGCAACCAGGTAGGACTAGCGGGGGGGCAAGAGACCCAGTACTTC. It encodes CASNQVGLAGGQETQYF.

The rearrangement uses TRBV4-1 and TRBJ2-1; 7 bases fit TRBD2. This CDR3 has 17 residues. Germline assignment: CDR1 MGHRA and CDR2 YSYEKL. After removal of 1 base from V and 2 bases from J, the junction contained 8 bases not matched to a gene. CDR3 in amino acids: CASSQVGGRVAYNEQFF. Here the CDR3 DNA reads TGCGCCAGCAGCCAAGTCGGGGGGAGGGTGGCCTACAATGAGCAGTTCTTC.

The chain carries TRBV15 and TRBJ2-3, with D possibly matching TRBD2 (6 bases). This CDR3 region has 17 residues. V dropped 2 bases and J dropped 2 bases, with 17 bases sitting between them. The germline CDR1 and CDR2 sequences are LNHNV and YYDKDF (reference sequence). Here the CDR3 reads CATSRLLAGPDTDTQYF. CDR3 nucleotide sequence: TGTGCCACCAGCAGACTTCTCGCGGGACCCGACACAGATACGCAGTATTTT.

The chain links TRBV29-1 to TRBJ2-3; TRBD2 matches at 12 bases. This CDR3 has 12 residues. V lost 4 bases and J lost 14; bases outside the gene matches: 7. The germline V gene encodes CDR1 SQVTM and CDR2 ANQGSEA. The CDR3 DNA reads TGCAGCGTTGGGCCTAGCGGGGGGGAGCCGTATTTT. Translated: CSVGPSGGEPYF.

The chain recombines TRBV2 with TRBJ2-7; the D gene is possibly TRBD2 (5 bases). The V and J ends lost 6 bases and 4 bases respectively, with 13 bases between them. Germline-derived CDR1 and CDR2 are SNHLY and FYNNEI. This CDR3 comprises 13 residues. CDR3 nucleotides: TGTGCCAGCAGGGGCGACTATTTTTACGAGCAGTACTTC. Its translation: CASRGDYFYEQYF.

This chain uses TRBV10-1 with TRBJ1-2; 7 bases line up with TRBD1. CDR3 length: 14 amino acids. Trimming removed 2 bases from V and 10 bases from J; junction bases left unmatched: 10. The germline CDR1 and CDR2 sequences are WNHNN and SYGVQD (reference sequence). In nucleotides, the CDR3 is TGCGCCAGCAGTGAGACGGACAGGCCGGACCTCTACACCTTC. Its translation is CASSETDRPDLYTF.

V gene TRBV24-1 combines with J gene TRBJ1-1; D not certain. Looked up from germline, CDR1 is KGHDR and CDR2 is SFDVKD. Between the trimmed V and J ends, which lost 3 bases and 1 base, there was a span of 11 bases. The CDR3 contains 15 residues. The CDR3 is CATSDNTNGNTEAFF. DNA for the CDR3: TGTGCCACCAGTGATAACACAAATGGGAACACTGAAGCTTTCTTT.

This sequence joins TRBV13 and TRBJ1-4, with 9 bases fitting TRBD1. The junction had 19 bases not matched to a gene; V was cut back by 5 bases and J by 0 bases. Germline lookup yields CDR1 PRHDT and CDR2 FYEKMQ (reference sequence). The CDR3 is 21 residues long. CDR3 sequence reads: CASSTLRGTGRRDTTNEKLFF. DNA for the CDR3: TGTGCCAGCAGCACCCTTCGGGGGACAGGGAGGCGGGACACAACTAATGAAAAACTGTTTTTT.

V gene TRBV15 combines with J gene TRBJ1-1, with unresolved D. This CDR3 comprises 14 residues. The V end was cut by 0 bases, the J end by 1 base, with 6 bases between. Germline V gene lookup returns CDR1 LNHNV and CDR2 YYDKDF (reference sequence). For the CDR3, the DNA is TGTGCCACCAGCAGAGATATAGGGAACACTGAAGCTTTCTTT. This translates into CATSRDIGNTEAFF. The full variable domain, in which reference TRBV15 and TRBJ1-1 provide the parts outside the CDR3, is DAMVIQNPRYQVTQFGKPVTLSCSQTLNHNVMYWYQQKSSQAPKLLFHYYDKDFNNEADTPDNFQSRRPNTSFCFLDIRSPGLGDTAMYLCATSRDIGNTEAFFGQGTRLTVV.

On this clonotype: Germline is not matched at one junction end, which may reflect a read error. The gene calls are TRBV5-6 and TRBJ1-2; no firm D call. Germline loops: CDR1 SGHDT, CDR2 YYEEEE. The CDR3 extends over 14 amino acids. The CDR3 spells CASSRRAANYGYAF. The CDR3 region has the DNA TGTGCCAGCAGCCGAAGGGCCGCTAACTATGGCTACGCCTTC.